Listed below are T cell receptor beta chains from one sample, sequenced in a study of PD-L1 blockade in urothelial cancer. The method was immunoSEQ multiplex PCR; TCRdb's version includes in-frame clones alone and lacks a portion of them. The sample holds 40,000 to 50,000 clones, around four fifths seen once. Sequencing used PBMCs, obtained around atezolizumab (anti-PD-L1) treatment. The receptors were gathered from a man aged 65 to 85 with urothelial cancer. Both conserved end residues are part of each CDR3. Each record gives: CDR3 length, J gene, clone size, D gene, V gene, CDR3 DNA, CDR3 protein. A D gene is named only where the DNA matches it firmly. Not every row has a clone size; where given, it reads once, few, many or a size class.

>15|TRBJ2-1|NA|TRBD2|TRBV28
TGTGCCAGCAGTTCCCACCCGGGGGGATACAATGAGCAGTTCTTC
CASSSHPGGYNEQFF
>14|TRBJ2-1|NA|NA|TRBV27
TGTGCCAGCAGTTGGACCGGGATGAACAATGAGCAGTTCTTC
CASSWTGMNNEQFF
>15|TRBJ1-1|NA|TRBD1|TRBV6-1
TGTGCCAGCAGCTTGGGACAGGCGATGAACACTGAAGCTTTCTTT
CASSLGQAMNTEAFF
>16|TRBJ2-1|NA|TRBD2|TRBV19
TGTGCCAGTAGTATTGACGGGGGGGGGAGCTACAATGAGCAGTTCTTC
CASSIDGGGSYNEQFF
>14|TRBJ2-4|NA|TRBD1|TRBV7-3
TGTGCCAGCAGCTCGGGACAGGGGGTGGACATTCAGTACTTC
CASSSGQGVDIQYF
>15|TRBJ2-1|few|NA|TRBV10-3
TGTGCCATCAGTGACGGCAGGGGAGGGTACAATGAGCAGTTCTTC
CAISDGRGGYNEQFF
>16|TRBJ2-2|NA|TRBD1|TRBV6-5
TGTGCCAGCAGTTTGACAGGGGGCGCAGACACCGGGGAGCTGTTTTTT
CASSLTGGADTGELFF
>12|TRBJ1-1|NA|NA|TRBV2
TGTGCCAGCAGAAACACGATGAATGAAGCTTTCTTT
CASRNTMNEAFF
>11|TRBJ1-4|NA|NA|TRBV20-1
TGCAGTGCTAGGCTGAGGGAAAAACTGTTTTTT
CSARLREKLFF
>13|TRBJ2-1|NA|TRBD2|TRBV7-6
TGTGCCAGCAGCTTTCCTGGACTAGCGGAGCAGTTCTTC
CASSFPGLAEQFF
>13|TRBJ1-1|few|NA|TRBV6-1
TGTGCCAGCAGTGAAGCCAGGTTGGGTGAAGCTTTCTTT
CASSEARLGEAFF
>15|TRBJ2-7|NA|TRBD2|TRBV11-2
TGTGCCAGCAGCTCCGGGACTAGCGACTCCTACGAGCAGTACTTC
CASSSGTSDSYEQYF
>14|TRBJ1-1|few|NA|TRBV6-5
TGTGCCAGCAGTTACTCAATCCCTAGCACTGAAGCTTTCTTT
CASSYSIPSTEAFF
>17|TRBJ2-1|few|TRBD2|TRBV7-2
TGTGCCAGCAGCCTACGAGCGGGGGGCGGAGCCTACAATGAGCAGTTCTTC
CASSLRAGGGAYNEQFF
>12|TRBJ1-1|once|NA|TRBV6-5
TGTGCCAGCAGTTACTCTGAGGGAGAAGCTTTCTTT
CASSYSEGEAFF
>14|TRBJ1-4|few|TRBD1|TRBV2
TGTGCCAGCATTTACAGGGGGTCTAATGAAAAACTGTTTTTT
CASIYRGSNEKLFF
>16|TRBJ2-5|NA|NA|TRBV7-6
TGTGCCAGCAGCTTAGGTGGTGCCCCCCGGAGAGAGACCCAGTACTTC
CASSLGGAPRRETQYF
>13|TRBJ2-1|NA|TRBD2|TRBV2
TGTGCCAGCAGACTAGCGGGGGGTGATGAGCAGTTCTTC
CASRLAGGDEQFF
>16|TRBJ2-3|NA|NA|TRBV6-6
TGTGCCAGCAGTTACTCTTTAATACAGGTGACAGATACGCAGTATTTT
CASSYSLIQVTDTQYF
>13|TRBJ1-3|few|NA|TRBV2
TGTGCCAGCAGACTTACCTCTGGAAACACCATATATTTT
CASRLTSGNTIYF
>13|TRBJ2-7|NA|TRBD1|TRBV2
TGTGCCAGCAGTGACAGGGGGCGTTACGAGCAGTACTTC
CASSDRGRYEQYF
>16|TRBJ1-2|NA|TRBD1|TRBV5-6
TGTGCCAGCAGCCCAGGACAGGGGACTGATTACGTCGCCTACACCTTC
CASSPGQGTDYVAYTF
>15|TRBJ2-2|NA|NA|TRBV11-1
TGTGCCAGCAGCTTAGCCAGGGGACCGATCGGGGAGCTGTTTTTT
CASSLARGPIGELFF
>11|TRBJ1-2|NA|NA|TRBV25-1
TGTGCCAGCAGTGAATCTAGGAGGTACACCTTC
CASSESRRYTF
>12|TRBJ1-1|NA|NA|TRBV18
TGTGCCAGCTCACCATCCGGGGGGGAAGCTTTCTTT
CASSPSGGEAFF
>13|TRBJ1-1|NA|NA|TRBV18
TGTGCCAGCTCACCCCAGATTGACATTGAAGCTTTCTTT
CASSPQIDIEAFF
>15|TRBJ1-2|few|TRBD1|TRBV5-1
TGCGCCAGCAGCTTACCGGGACAGGGGGCGGATGGCTACACCTTC
CASSLPGQGADGYTF
>13|TRBJ2-7|NA|TRBD1|TRBV19
TGTGCCAGTAGTACGACAGGGGGCGGCGAGCAGTACTTC
CASSTTGGGEQYF
>15|TRBJ2-3|NA|TRBD2|TRBV6-4
TGTGCCAGCAGTGATGGCGGGAGGGCCTTGGATACGCAGTATTTT
CASSDGGRALDTQYF
>18|TRBJ2-3|NA|TRBD2|TRBV9
TGTGCCAGCAGCGTAGAAAGGGAGGCGGGGGGGATCACAGATACGCAGTATTTT
CASSVEREAGGITDTQYF
>15|TRBJ2-5|NA|NA|TRBV5-4
TGTGCCAGCAGCTTGGTACCCGCTAGGGGAGAGACCCAGTACTTC
CASSLVPARGETQYF
>13|TRBJ1-1|NA|NA|TRBV2
TGTGCCGGCAAAAAACAGGCGGCCACTGAAGCTTTCTTT
CAGKKQAATEAFF
>17|TRBJ2-2|NA|TRBD2|TRBV19
TGTGCCAGTAGTATCCGCTTACTAGCGGGAGGAGCCGGGGAGCTGTTTTTT
CASSIRLLAGGAGELFF
>13|TRBJ2-5|NA|NA|TRBV11-3
TGTGCCAGCTCAAAGCCGGGACAAGAGACCCAGTACTTC
CASSKPGQETQYF
>15|TRBJ1-1|NA|NA|TRBV11-1
TGTGCCAGCAGCCAGCTAGGGAGCGTGAACACTGAAGCTTTCTTT
CASSQLGSVNTEAFF
>15|TRBJ1-5|NA|NA|TRBV27
TGTGCCAGCAGTCCCCCGGGGGGGCGCGATCAGCCCCAGCATTTT
CASSPPGGRDQPQHF
>16|TRBJ2-7|NA|TRBD1|TRBV4-1
TGCGCCAGCAGCCAAGAGGACAGGCCGTTCTCCTACGAGCAGTACTTC
CASSQEDRPFSYEQYF
>15|TRBJ2-7|NA|TRBD1|TRBV28
TGTGCCAGCAGTTTATCGGACAGGGGGACCTACGAGCAGTACTTC
CASSLSDRGTYEQYF
>14|TRBJ1-2|few|NA|TRBV5-4
TGTGCCAGCAGCTTTAATGGAGGAAGTTCTGGCTACACCTTC
CASSFNGGSSGYTF
>14|TRBJ2-2|NA|TRBD1|TRBV18
TGTGCCAGCTCGAACAGGGGCGAGGCCGGGGAGCTGTTTTTT
CASSNRGEAGELFF
>16|TRBJ1-3|NA|NA|TRBV19
TGTGCCAGTCAGGGCGCCTCGGTCCGACCCCGAAACACCATATATTTT
CASQGASVRPRNTIYF
>15|TRBJ1-1|NA|TRBD1|TRBV25-1
TGTGCCAGCTTGGGACAGGGCCTTGGGGACACTGAAGCTTTCTTT
CASLGQGLGDTEAFF
>13|TRBJ1-1|NA|NA|TRBV7-2
TGTGCCAGCAGCTTAGCACACCTCACTGAAGCTTTCTTT
CASSLAHLTEAFF